The 22 T cell receptor beta chains below were found in one sample sequenced in a study of blood T cell repertoires in COVID-19. The assay was immunoSEQ multiplex PCR, and TCRdb's table has in-frame clones only and misses some. The table shows 220,000 or so clones, with around 81% occurring only once. The sample was peripheral blood. The receptors were gathered from a woman in her seventies with acute or convalescent COVID-19.

The genes are TRBV5-5 and TRBJ1-2, with D perhaps TRBD1 (6 bases). Germline V lookup: CDR1 SGHKS, CDR2 YYEKEE (reference sequence). The CDR3 totals 16 residues. V was trimmed by 4 bases and J by 1 base, leaving 17 bases between them. CDR3 nucleotides: TGTGCCAGCAGCACGACAACCCCAGGGGATAACTATGGCTACACCTTC. This encodes CASSTTTPGDNYGYTF. The entire variable domain, with the rest obtained from reference TRBV5-5 and TRBJ1-2, is as follows: DAGVTQSPTHLIKTRGQQVTLRCSPISGHKSVSWYQQVLGQGPQFIFQYYEKEERGRGNFPDRFSARQFPNYSSELNVNALLLGDSALYLCASSTTTPGDNYGYTFGSGTRLTVV.

V gene TRBV25-1 combines with J gene TRBJ1-1; D ambiguous. The germline V and J ends were trimmed by 5 bases and 1 base, with 14 bases remaining between them. The CDR3 spans 15 residues. The germline V gene has CDR1 MGHDK and CDR2 SYGVNS. The CDR3 region is CASSLPSAGNTEAFF. Written as DNA, the CDR3 is TGTGCCAGCAGTCTCCCCTCAGCGGGGAACACTGAAGCTTTCTTT.

The chain uses TRBV6-1 and TRBJ2-7; 13 bases line up with TRBD2. J lost 6 bases, V lost 3 bases, and 2 bases had no gene match. This CDR3 is built from 14 residues. Germline V CDR1 and CDR2: MNHNS, SASEGT. The CDR3 DNA is TGTGCCAGCAGTGAGACTAGCGGGAGGCCCGAGCAGTACTTC. It yields the protein CASSETSGRPEQYF.

This clone came up once. This chain joins TRBV28 and TRBJ1-2; 7 bases line up with TRBD1. This CDR3 comprises 13 residues. The ends lost 7 bases at V and 8 bases at J; junction bases unmatched: 10. Germline V lookup: CDR1 MDHEN, CDR2 SYDVKM. The CDR3 region has the DNA TGTGCCAGCACCCCGGGACAGCCCCCCGGCTACACCTTC. It encodes CASTPGQPPGYTF.

The J gene is TRBJ1-2, the V gene TRBV7-9; 10 nucleotides line up with TRBD1. The CDR3 covers 14 residues. Trimming at V came to 5 bases and at J to 5 bases, leaving 5 bases not matched to a gene. Germline lookup yields CDR1 SEHNR and CDR2 FQNEAQ (reference sequence). The DNA for the CDR3 is TGTGCCAGCAGCCGGACAGGGGGGGATTATGGCTACACCTTC. Translated: CASSRTGGDYGYTF.

Here the CDR3 reads CASDSGPYEQYF. The CDR3 DNA reads TGTGCCAGCGATAGCGGCCCCTACGAGCAGTACTTC. The chain couples TRBV2 to TRBJ2-7; tentative D call: TRBD2 (6 bases). Germline V lookup: CDR1 SNHLY, CDR2 FYNNEI. The CDR3 runs to 12 residues. V lost 8 bases, J lost 2 bases, and 10 bases lay in between.

CDR3 amino acids: CASMVSRGQGFYGYTF. The CDR3, as DNA: TGTGCCAGCATGGTCAGCCGGGGACAGGGGTTCTATGGCTACACCTTC. J is TRBJ1-2 and V is TRBV2; 10 bases match TRBD1. The V segment lost 7 bases and the J segment 4 bases; nucleotides outside the gene matches: 12. Germline CDR1 reads SNHLY; CDR2 reads FYNNEI. The CDR3 runs 16 residues.

The chain links TRBV29-1 to TRBJ2-7; D is unresolved. This CDR3 is 11 amino acids long. The V gene's germline CDR1 is SQVTM and CDR2 ANQGSEA. With 2 bases removed from V and 4 bases from J, the gap between germline ends came to 6 bases. CDR3 sequence: CSVEQFYEQYF. CDR3 bases: TGCAGCGTTGAACAGTTTTACGAGCAGTACTTC.

This clone was counted a single time. The CDR3 region is CATSRENNEQFF. The CDR3 bases are TGTGCCACCTCCCGGGAGAACAATGAGCAGTTCTTC. The genes are TRBV15 and TRBJ2-1, with D possibly TRBD2 on 6 matching bases. CDR1 and CDR2 (germline): LNHNV, YYDKDF (reference sequence). This CDR3 is 12 amino acids long. Trimming took off 8 bases at V and 5 bases at J, with 10 bases between the two ends.

The V call is TRBV9, the J call TRBJ1-4; D gene uncertain. This CDR3 is built from 15 residues. Trimming left V 4 bases short and J 2 bases short, with 12 bases between. The germline CDR1 and CDR2 sequences are SGDLS and YYNGEE. CDR3: CASSRTGYTNEKLFF. The CDR3, as DNA: TGTGCCAGCAGCCGCACGGGGTACACTAATGAAAAACTGTTTTTT. The full variable domain, its missing parts supplied by reference TRBV9 and TRBJ1-4, is DSGVTQTPKHLITATGQRVTLRCSPRSGDLSVYWYQQSLDQGLQFLIQYYNGEERAKGNILERFSAQQFPDLHSELNLSSLELGDSALYFCASSRTGYTNEKLFFGSGTQLSVL.

V and J are TRBV5-1 and TRBJ2-1, with 13 bases aligning to TRBD2. V was clipped by 2 bases and J by 6 bases; unmatched bases: 2. The CDR3 length is 15 residues. Germline CDR1 reads SGHRS; CDR2 reads YFSETQ. CDR3 DNA: TGCGCCAGCAGCTTACTAGCGGGAGGGTCCAATGAGCAGTTCTTC. Protein product: CASSLLAGGSNEQFF.

The chain links TRBV28 to TRBJ1-2; 8 bases match TRBD1. Trimming removed 3 bases from V and 1 base from J; junction bases left unmatched: 4. Germline V gene lookup returns CDR1 MDHEN and CDR2 SYDVKM. This CDR3 is built from 15 residues. As DNA, the CDR3 is TGTGCCAGCAGTTTGACAGGGGAATTTAACTATGGCTACACCTTC. This sequence encodes CASSLTGEFNYGYTF.

This clone occurred a few times. The genes are TRBV24-1 and TRBJ2-7, with D perhaps TRBD1 (6 bases). In germline, CDR1 is KGHDR, CDR2 SFDVKD. Trimming shortened V by 5 bases and J by 5 bases, and 18 bases separated the two germline ends. The CDR3 sequence is 15 residues long. CDR3 sequence reads: CATSARWDKEDEQYF. The DNA for the CDR3 is TGTGCCACCAGTGCAAGGTGGGACAAGGAGGACGAGCAGTACTTC.

The V gene is TRBV7-9, the J gene TRBJ1-6; no reliable D call. Per germline, CDR1 SEHNR and CDR2 FQNEAQ (reference sequence). V was shortened by 1 base and J by 8 bases, with 12 bases between the two germline ends. CDR3 length equals 15 residues. CDR3 loop: CASSLETDRDSPLHF. CDR3 DNA sequence: TGTGCCAGCAGCTTAGAAACTGACCGGGATTCACCCCTCCACTTT.

V is TRBV5-4 and J is TRBJ2-1; 8 bases agree with TRBD2. The CDR3 has 15 amino acids. J lost 9 bases, V lost 2 bases, and 10 bases had no gene match. Germline assignment: CDR1 SGHNT and CDR2 YYREEE (reference sequence). CDR3 nucleotide sequence: TGTGCCAGCAGCTTAGCGGGAGTTGGTCGGGGTGAGCAGTTCTTC. This gives the protein CASSLAGVGRGEQFF.

This chain connects TRBV7-2 to TRBJ2-1, with a tentative D call TRBD2 (6 bases). This CDR3 contains 14 residues. Deletions cut 1 base from V and 5 bases from J, with 9 bases between. Germline lookup yields CDR1 SGHTA and CDR2 FQGNSA. In DNA form, the CDR3 reads TGTGCCAGCAGCTTAGTGGGCGGGGACAATGAGCAGTTCTTC. Protein sequence: CASSLVGGDNEQFF.

The chain uses TRBV6-5 and TRBJ1-1; perhaps TRBD1 as D (6 bases). CDR1 is MNHEY and CDR2 is SVGAGI in the germline V gene. Trimming cost V 5 bases and J 3 bases, with 13 bases left between them. This CDR3 spans 14 amino acids. The CDR3, as DNA: TGTGCCAGCAGTCTACAGGGAGTCCACACTGAAGCTTTCTTT. Translating it yields CASSLQGVHTEAFF.

The chain recombines TRBV4-1 with TRBJ2-7, with TRBD2 matching over 7 bases. The J segment lost 4 bases and the V segment lost 3 bases, leaving 6 bases of the junction unmatched. The CDR3 is made up of 14 amino acids. Germline CDR1 is MGHRA and CDR2 is YSYEKL. The CDR3: CASSQIAGRYEQYF. The CDR3 bases are TGCGCCAGCAGCCAGATAGCGGGCCGATACGAGCAGTACTTC.

V is TRBV29-1 and J is TRBJ2-2; 7 nucleotides align to TRBD1. The V and J ends lost 5 bases and 0 bases, in that order; junction bases with no gene match: 6. CDR1 is SQVTM and CDR2 is ANQGSEA in the germline V gene. The CDR3 loop spans 15 amino acids. DNA for the CDR3: TGCAGCGTTAAGGACAGGCGAACGAACACCGGGGAGCTGTTTTTT. Protein sequence: CSVKDRRTNTGELFF.

This clone occurred a few times. The rearrangement uses TRBV28 and TRBJ2-7; 10 bases are shared with TRBD2. Germline CDR1 reads MDHEN; CDR2 reads SYDVKM. With 7 bases clipped from V and 2 bases from J, the junction kept 5 bases outside the gene matches. This CDR3 is 14 amino acids long. The CDR3 DNA reads TGTGCCAGCATTGCGAGCGGGAGGGCCTACGAGCAGTACTTC. Translating gives CASIASGRAYEQYF.

The chain has TRBV2 and TRBJ2-7; 8 nucleotides agree with TRBD1. Germline V gives CDR1 SNHLY, CDR2 FYNNEI. After removal of 6 bases from V and 3 bases from J, the junction contained 4 bases not matched to a gene. The CDR3 extends over 13 amino acids. CDR3 in DNA: TGTGCCAGCAGCGGACAGGGAATCTACGAGCAGTACTTC. Amino acids: CASSGQGIYEQYF.

This chain links TRBV29-1 with TRBJ2-7; 7 bases are a match to TRBD1. The CDR3 covers 14 residues. V trimming: 0 bases; J trimming: 3 bases; junction bases outside the gene matches: 5. Germline CDR1 SQVTM, CDR2 ANQGSEA. The CDR3 here is CSVEDRGNFYEQYF. In DNA form, the CDR3 reads TGCAGCGTTGAAGACAGGGGGAATTTCTACGAGCAGTACTTC.